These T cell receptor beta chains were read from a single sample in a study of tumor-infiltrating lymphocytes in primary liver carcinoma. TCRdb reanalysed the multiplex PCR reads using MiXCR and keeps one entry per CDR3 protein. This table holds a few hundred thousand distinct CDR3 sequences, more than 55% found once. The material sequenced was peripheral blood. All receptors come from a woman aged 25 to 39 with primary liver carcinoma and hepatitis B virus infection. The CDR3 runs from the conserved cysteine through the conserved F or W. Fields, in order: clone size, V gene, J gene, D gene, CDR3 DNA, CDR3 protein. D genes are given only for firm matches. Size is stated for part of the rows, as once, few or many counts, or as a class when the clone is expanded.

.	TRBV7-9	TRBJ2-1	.	TGTGCCAGCAGCATTAGAGTGGGAACTAACTCCTACAATGAGCAGTTCTTC	CASSIRVGTNSYNEQFF
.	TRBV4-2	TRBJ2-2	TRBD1	TGTGCCATCAGCCAGGAGACAGGGGGCCGGGGCGGGGAGCTGTTTTTC	CAISQETGGRGGELFF
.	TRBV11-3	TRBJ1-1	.	TGTGCCAGCTCGGAGAGGCAGGGGCGGGACACTGTGGCTTTCTTT	CASSERQGRDTVAFF
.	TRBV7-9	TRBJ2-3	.	TGTGCCAGCACCCTAGGCACGACATATACGCAGTATTTT	CASTLGTTYTQYF
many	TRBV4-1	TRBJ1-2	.	TGCGCCAGCAGCCAAGTATGGGGGCCTCAGGGCGGCTACACCTTC	CASSQVWGPQGGYTF
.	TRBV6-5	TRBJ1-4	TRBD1	TGTGTCAGCGGAGGGACAGGGGCAACTAATGAAAAGCTGTTTTTT	CVSGGTGATNEKLFF
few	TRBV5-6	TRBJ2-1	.	TGTGCCAGCAGCTTGTTCGCTGGGGGGCGGGAGATCTACAATGAGCAGTTCTTC	CASSLFAGGREIYNEQFF
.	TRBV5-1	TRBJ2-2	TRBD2	TGCGCCAGCAGCTTGACTAGCGGGACGAACACCGGGGAGCTGTTTTTT	CASSLTSGTNTGELFF
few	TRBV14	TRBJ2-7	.	TGTGCCAGCAGCCAACGTACGGGGGAGCAGTACTTC	CASSQRTGEQYF
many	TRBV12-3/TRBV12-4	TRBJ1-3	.	TGTGCCAGCAGTTTCCCCTCGCCCACAGGGCCGGGAAACACCATATATTTT	CASSFPSPTGPGNTIYF
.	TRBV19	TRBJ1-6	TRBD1	TGTGCCAGCCCGCCAGGGGCGGGACAGTCCTCCTTT	CASPPGAGQSSF
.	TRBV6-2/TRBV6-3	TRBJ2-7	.	TGTGCCAGCAGTTCTGTCCCACCGGGGACCTACGAGCAGTACTTC	CASSSVPPGTYEQYF
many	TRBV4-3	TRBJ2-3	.	TGCGCCAGCAGCCAAGATTACAGCCCCACAGATACGCAGTATTTT	CASSQDYSPTDTQYF
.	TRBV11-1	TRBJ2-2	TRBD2	TGTGCCACCAGCTCGGGACTAGTGAACACCGGGGAGCTGTTTTTT	CATSSGLVNTGELFF
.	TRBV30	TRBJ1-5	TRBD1	TGTGCCTGGAATGCACAGGGGAATCAGCCCCAGCATTTT	CAWNAQGNQPQHF
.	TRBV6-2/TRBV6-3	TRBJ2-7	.	TGTGTCAGCAGTTACTCGGGACCTTCCGGAGAGCAGTACTTC	CVSSYSGPSGEQYF
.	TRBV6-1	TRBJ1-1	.	TGTGCCAGCAATATGGACATGAACGCTGAAGCTTTCTTT	CASNMDMNAEAFF
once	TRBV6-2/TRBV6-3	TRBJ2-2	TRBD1	TGTGTTAGCAGACAGGGCGCCAGGGAGCTGTTTTTT	CVSRQGARELFF
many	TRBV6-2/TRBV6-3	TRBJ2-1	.	TGTGCCAGCAGCCTCGTCGTTTTTGGGGATGAGCAGTTCTTC	CASSLVVFGDEQFF
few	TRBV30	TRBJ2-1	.	TGTGCCTGGAGTCGAAATCTCTACAATGAGCAGTTCTTC	CAWSRNLYNEQFF
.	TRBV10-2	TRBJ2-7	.	TGCGCCAGCACTTCGGGACTCGCCTACGAGCAGTACTTC	CASTSGLAYEQYF
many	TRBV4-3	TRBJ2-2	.	TGCGCCAGCAGCCGGATTGTAGGGAGACTCACCGGGGAGCTGTTTTTT	CASSRIVGRLTGELFF
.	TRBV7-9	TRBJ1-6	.	TGTGCCAGCAGCTTCGGAGGGGATGGGGCTTCACCCCTCCACTTT	CASSFGGDGASPLHF
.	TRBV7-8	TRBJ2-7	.	TGTGCCAGCAGCCTGACTAGGAGCTCCTACGAACAGTACTTC	CASSLTRSSYEQYF